What follows is one T cell receptor (beta chain) and its context. What it recognizes is unknown. The PCR had 60 Vbeta and 13 Jbeta primers. Clones were read by immunoSEQ multiplex PCR, and TCRdb kept only the in-frame ones, dropping some. The top ten hold about 4.1% of the sample, which has 130,000 to 150,000 clones, about 70% seen once. This sample is drawn from a study of cytomegalovirus exposure and HLA in healthy donors. Study-level results: Previous analysis showed most TCR beta V segments were productive about 87% or about 30% of the time. An analysis was carried out later, and it reportedly showed fewer N-insertions in an Asian-associated ancestry cluster than the approximately 710-donor mean.

Trimming took 6 bases from V and 9 from J, leaving 21 bases between them. This CDR3 region has 15 residues. The germline V gene has CDR1 SEHNR and CDR2 FQNEAQ (reference sequence). The receptor comes from a man aged 60-69 years in good health and CMV-seronegative. The chain carries TRBV7-9 and TRBJ2-1, with D perhaps TRBD2 (5 bases). Sequenced material: PBMCs. CDR3 in amino acids: CASSPTARTFSEQFF. The DNA of the CDR3 is TGTGCCAGCAGTCCGACGGCCCGGACTTTTAGTGAGCAGTTCTTC. Supplemented by reference TRBV7-9 and TRBJ2-1, the full variable domain reads DTGVSQNPRHKITKRGQNVTFRCDPISEHNRLYWYRQTLGQGPEFLTYFQNEAQLEKSRLLSDRFSAERPKGSFSTLEIQRTEQGDSAMYLCASSPTARTFSEQFFGPGTRLTVL.